This T cell receptor beta chain was obtained from a study of tumor-infiltrating lymphocytes in primary liver carcinoma. Study-wide findings and caveats: Merely some 7.5-25% of top clones spanned all five tumor regions.

With a constant-region primer, TCR beta cDNA was made from approximately 500 ng of total RNA. Amplification in three nested multiplex PCR rounds with slightly modified ARM-PCR gave rise to TCR beta libraries. TCRdb independently ran MiXCR on the multiplex PCR reads; one entry per CDR3 protein. Of 99,000 or so distinct CDR3 sequences listed, 55% to 75% are singletons. RNA and DNA were co-extracted from approximately 20-30 mg of unsorted bulk tissue. A remark on this clonotype: Antigen: not known. At one boundary the junction diverges from the germline segment, which might be a read error.

The source is a woman in her sixties or seventies with primary liver carcinoma and hepatitis B virus infection. What was sequenced was liver tumor tissue from sampling region 5. Stated subset: tumor region T5, tumor centre.

In DNA form, the CDR3 reads TGTGCCAGCACCTTCGGACCGGAATTATTCTACGAGCAATACTTC. Encoded protein: CASTFGPELFYEQYF. The chain recombines TRBV11-2 with TRBJ2-7, with no clear D. The germline V gene has CDR1 SGHAT and CDR2 FQNNGV. This CDR3 is built from 15 residues.